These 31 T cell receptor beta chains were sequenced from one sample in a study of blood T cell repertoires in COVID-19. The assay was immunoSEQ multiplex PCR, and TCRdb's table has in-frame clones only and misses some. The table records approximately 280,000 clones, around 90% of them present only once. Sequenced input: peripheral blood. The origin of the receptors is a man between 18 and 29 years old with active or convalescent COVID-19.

CDR3 nucleotides: TGTGCCAGCAGCCCCAACTACCATTCTAGGGGGGAGCAGTACTTC. This gives the protein CASSPNYHSRGEQYF. V is TRBV5-6 and J is TRBJ2-7, with D maybe TRBD1 (6 bases). This CDR3 comprises 15 residues. Germline V CDR1 and CDR2: SGHDT, YYEEEE. V lost 4 bases and J lost 7, with 21 bases in between.

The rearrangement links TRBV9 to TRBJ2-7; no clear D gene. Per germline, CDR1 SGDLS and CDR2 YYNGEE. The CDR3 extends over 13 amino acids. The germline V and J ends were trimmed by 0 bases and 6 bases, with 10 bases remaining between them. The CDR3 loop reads CASSVDSGSEQYF. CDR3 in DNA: TGTGCCAGCAGCGTAGATTCTGGTAGCGAGCAGTACTTC.

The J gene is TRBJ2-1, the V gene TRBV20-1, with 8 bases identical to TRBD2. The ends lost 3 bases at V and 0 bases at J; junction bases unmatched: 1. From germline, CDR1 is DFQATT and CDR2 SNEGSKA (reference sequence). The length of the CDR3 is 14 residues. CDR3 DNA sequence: TGCAGTGCTAGTAGCGGGGCCTCCTACAATGAGCAGTTCTTC. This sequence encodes CSASSGASYNEQFF.

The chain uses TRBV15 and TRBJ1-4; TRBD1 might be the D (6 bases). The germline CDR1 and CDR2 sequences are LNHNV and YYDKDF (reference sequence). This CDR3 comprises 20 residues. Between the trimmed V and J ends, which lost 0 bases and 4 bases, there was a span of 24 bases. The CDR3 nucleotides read TGTGCCACCAGCAGAGATCGAGGGACAACGAACCTTCACCGTAATGAAAAACTGTTTTTT. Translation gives CATSRDRGTTNLHRNEKLFF.

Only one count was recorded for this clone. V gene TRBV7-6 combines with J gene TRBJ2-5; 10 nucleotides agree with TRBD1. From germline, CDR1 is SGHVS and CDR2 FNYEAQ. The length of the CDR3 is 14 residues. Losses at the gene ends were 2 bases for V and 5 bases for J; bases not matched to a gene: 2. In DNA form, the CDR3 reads TGTGCCAGCAGCTTACCGGACAGGGGGGAGACCCAGTACTTC. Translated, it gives CASSLPDRGETQYF.

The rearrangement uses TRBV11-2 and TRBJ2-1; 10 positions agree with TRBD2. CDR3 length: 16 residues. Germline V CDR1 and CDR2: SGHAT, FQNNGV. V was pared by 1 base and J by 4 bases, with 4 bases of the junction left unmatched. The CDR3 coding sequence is TGTGCCAGCAGCTTAGTGGGTAGCGGGGGGTACAATGAGCAGTTCTTC. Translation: CASSLVGSGGYNEQFF.

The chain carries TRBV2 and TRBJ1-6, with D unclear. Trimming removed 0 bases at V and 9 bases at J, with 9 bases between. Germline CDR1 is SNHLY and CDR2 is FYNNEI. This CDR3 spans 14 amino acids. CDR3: CASSEAGAGSPLHF. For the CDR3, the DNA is TGTGCCAGCAGTGAAGCGGGTGCGGGTTCACCCCTCCACTTT.

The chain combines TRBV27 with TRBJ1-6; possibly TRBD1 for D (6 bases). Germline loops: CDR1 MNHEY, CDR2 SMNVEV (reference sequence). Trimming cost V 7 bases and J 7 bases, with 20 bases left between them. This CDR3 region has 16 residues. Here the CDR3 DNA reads TGTGCCAGCACCCTTATTTTACAGGGAGAAAATTCACCCCTCCACTTT. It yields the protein CASTLILQGENSPLHF.

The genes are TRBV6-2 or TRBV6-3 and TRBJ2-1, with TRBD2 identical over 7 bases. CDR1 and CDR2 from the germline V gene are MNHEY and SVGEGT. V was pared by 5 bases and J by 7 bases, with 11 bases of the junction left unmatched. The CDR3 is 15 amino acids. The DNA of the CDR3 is TGTGCCAGCAGTCCGGGGGGACTGACGGGGAATGAGCAGTTCTTC. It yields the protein CASSPGGLTGNEQFF.

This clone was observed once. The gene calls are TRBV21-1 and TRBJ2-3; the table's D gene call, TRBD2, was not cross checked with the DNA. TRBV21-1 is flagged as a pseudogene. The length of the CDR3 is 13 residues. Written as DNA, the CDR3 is TGTGCCAGCAGCAAAGTAGAAGCAGATACGCAGTATTTT. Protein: CASSKVEADTQYF.

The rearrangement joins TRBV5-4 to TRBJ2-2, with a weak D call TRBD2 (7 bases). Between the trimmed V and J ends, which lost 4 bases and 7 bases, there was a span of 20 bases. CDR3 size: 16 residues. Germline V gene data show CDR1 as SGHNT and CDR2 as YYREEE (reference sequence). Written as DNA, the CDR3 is TGTGCCAGCAGCGGGTCCCTGCAGGGAGGGGGCGGGGAGCTGTTTTTT. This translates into CASSGSLQGGGGELFF.

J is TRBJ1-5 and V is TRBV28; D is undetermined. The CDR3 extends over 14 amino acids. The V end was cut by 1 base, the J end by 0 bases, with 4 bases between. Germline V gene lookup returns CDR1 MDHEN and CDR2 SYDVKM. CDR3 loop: CASSLFGSNQPQHF. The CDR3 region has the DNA TGTGCCAGCAGTTTATTCGGTAGCAATCAGCCCCAGCATTTT.

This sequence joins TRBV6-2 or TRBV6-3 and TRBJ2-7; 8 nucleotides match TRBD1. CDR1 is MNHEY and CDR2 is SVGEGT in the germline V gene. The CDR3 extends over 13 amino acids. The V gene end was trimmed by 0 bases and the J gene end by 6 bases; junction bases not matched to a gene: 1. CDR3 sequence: CASSYSQGGEQYF. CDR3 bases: TGTGCCAGCAGTTACTCACAGGGGGGCGAGCAGTACTTC.

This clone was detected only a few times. The CDR3 bases are TGTGCCAGCAGCCAGGACCGGGACTACAGGACCGGGGAGCTGTTTTTT. Protein sequence: CASSQDRDYRTGELFF. The chain uses TRBV4-2 and TRBJ2-2; 7 bases align to TRBD2. Germline CDR1 LGHNA, CDR2 YNFKEQ. The CDR3 consists of 16 residues. Losses at the gene ends were 3 bases for V and 5 bases for J; bases not matched to a gene: 9.

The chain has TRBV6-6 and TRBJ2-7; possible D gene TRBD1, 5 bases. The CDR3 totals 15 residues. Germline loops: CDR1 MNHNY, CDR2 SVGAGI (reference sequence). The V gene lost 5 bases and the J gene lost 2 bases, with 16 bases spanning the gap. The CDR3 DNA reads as TGTGCCAGCAGTCCCGGGTCAGGGATTCCCTACGAGCAGTACTTC. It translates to CASSPGSGIPYEQYF.

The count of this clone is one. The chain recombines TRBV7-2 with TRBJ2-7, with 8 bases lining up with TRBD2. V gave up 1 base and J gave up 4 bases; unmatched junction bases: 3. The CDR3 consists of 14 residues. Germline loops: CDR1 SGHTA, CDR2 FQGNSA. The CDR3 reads CASSLDGGAYEQYF. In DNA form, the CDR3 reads TGTGCCAGCAGCTTAGACGGGGGGGCTTACGAGCAGTACTTC.

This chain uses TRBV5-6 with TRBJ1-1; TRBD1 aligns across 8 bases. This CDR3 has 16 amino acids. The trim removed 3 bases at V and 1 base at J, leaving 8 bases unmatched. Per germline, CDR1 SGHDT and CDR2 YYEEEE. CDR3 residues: CASSSLVDRGNTEAFF. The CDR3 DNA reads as TGTGCCAGCAGCTCCCTTGTCGACAGGGGGAACACTGAAGCTTTCTTT.

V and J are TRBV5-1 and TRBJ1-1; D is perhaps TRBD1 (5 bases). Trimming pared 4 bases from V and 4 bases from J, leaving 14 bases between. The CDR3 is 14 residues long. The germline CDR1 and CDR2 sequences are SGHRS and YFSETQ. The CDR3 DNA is TGCGCCAGCAGCGTCGGTGATGGGGCCACTGAAGCTTTCTTT. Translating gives CASSVGDGATEAFF.

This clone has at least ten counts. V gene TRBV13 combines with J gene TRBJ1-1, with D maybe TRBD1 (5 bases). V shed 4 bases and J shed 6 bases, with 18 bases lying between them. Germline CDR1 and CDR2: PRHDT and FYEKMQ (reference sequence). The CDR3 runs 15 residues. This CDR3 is CASSSREQGNSEAFF. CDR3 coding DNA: TGTGCCAGCAGCTCGCGTGAGCAGGGAAATTCTGAAGCTTTCTTT.

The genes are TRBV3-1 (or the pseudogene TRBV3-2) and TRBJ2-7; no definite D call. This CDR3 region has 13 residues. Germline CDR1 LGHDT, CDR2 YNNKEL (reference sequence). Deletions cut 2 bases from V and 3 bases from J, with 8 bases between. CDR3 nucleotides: TGTGCCAGCAGCCAAACAGTATTCTACGAGCAGTACTTC. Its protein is CASSQTVFYEQYF.

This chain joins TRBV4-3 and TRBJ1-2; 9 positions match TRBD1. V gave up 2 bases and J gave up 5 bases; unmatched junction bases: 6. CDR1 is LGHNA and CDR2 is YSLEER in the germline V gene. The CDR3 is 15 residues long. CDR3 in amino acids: CASSQTTGTGYGYTF. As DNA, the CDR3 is TGCGCCAGCAGCCAAACCACCGGGACAGGGTATGGCTACACCTTC.

In DNA form, the CDR3 reads TGTGCTAGTGGTTTTCAGGGGTACGAGCAGTACTTC. Translated, it gives CASGFQGYEQYF. The chain couples TRBV12-5 to TRBJ2-7, with a possible D match to TRBD1 (6 bases). The V and J ends lost 3 bases and 4 bases respectively, with 7 bases between them. This CDR3 spans 12 amino acids. The germline V gene encodes CDR1 LGHNT and CDR2 FRNRAP.

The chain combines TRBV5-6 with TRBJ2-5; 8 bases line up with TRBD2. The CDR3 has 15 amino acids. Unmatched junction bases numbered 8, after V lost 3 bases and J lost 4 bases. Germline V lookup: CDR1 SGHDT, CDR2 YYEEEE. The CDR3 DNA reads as TGTGCCAGCAGCTCCCCGGGACTAGGGAGAGAGACCCAGTACTTC. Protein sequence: CASSSPGLGRETQYF.

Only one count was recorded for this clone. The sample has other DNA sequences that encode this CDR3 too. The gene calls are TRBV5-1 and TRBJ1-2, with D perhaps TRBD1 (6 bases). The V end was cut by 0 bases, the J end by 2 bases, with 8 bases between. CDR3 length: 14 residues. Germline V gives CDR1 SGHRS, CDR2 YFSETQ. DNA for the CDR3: TGCGCCAGCAGCTTGGGACAGGCCAACTATGGCTACACCTTC. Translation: CASSLGQANYGYTF.

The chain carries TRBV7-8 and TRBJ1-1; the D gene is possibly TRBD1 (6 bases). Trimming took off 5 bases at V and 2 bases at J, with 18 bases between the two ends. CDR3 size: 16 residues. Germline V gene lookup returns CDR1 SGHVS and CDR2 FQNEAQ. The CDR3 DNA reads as TGTGCCAGCAGCCGAAATCCAGGGGCCAGCAACACTGAAGCTTTCTTT. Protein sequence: CASSRNPGASNTEAFF.

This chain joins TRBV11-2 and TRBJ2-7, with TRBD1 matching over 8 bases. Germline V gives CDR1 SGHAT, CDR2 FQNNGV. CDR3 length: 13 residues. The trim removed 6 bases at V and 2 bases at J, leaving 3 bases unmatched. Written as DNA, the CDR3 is TGTGCCAGCAGTTGGGACAGGACCTACGAGCAGTACTTC. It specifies CASSWDRTYEQYF.

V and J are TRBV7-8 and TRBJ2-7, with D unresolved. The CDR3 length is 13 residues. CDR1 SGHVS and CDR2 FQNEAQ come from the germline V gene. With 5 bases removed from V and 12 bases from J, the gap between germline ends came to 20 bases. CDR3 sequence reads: CASSKTWSPGLYF. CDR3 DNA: TGTGCCAGCAGCAAGACGTGGAGTCCCGGTTTGTACTTC.

The CDR3 protein is CASSPGPGSLGGEQYF. The DNA of the CDR3 is TGTGCCAGCTCACCAGGACCGGGGTCGTTAGGAGGCGAGCAGTACTTC. The V call is TRBV18, the J call TRBJ2-7; a weak D match, TRBD2 (5 bases). Germline V gene lookup returns CDR1 KGHSH and CDR2 LQKENI. This CDR3 contains 16 residues. V gave up 2 bases and J gave up 6 bases, with 20 bases separating them. Full variable domain (remainder filled in from reference TRBV18 and TRBJ2-7): NAGVMQNPRHLVRRRGQEARLRCSPMKGHSHVYWYRQLPEEGLKFMVYLQKENIIDESGMPKERFSAEFPKEGPSILRIQQVVRGDSAAYFCASSPGPGSLGGEQYFGPGTRLTVT.

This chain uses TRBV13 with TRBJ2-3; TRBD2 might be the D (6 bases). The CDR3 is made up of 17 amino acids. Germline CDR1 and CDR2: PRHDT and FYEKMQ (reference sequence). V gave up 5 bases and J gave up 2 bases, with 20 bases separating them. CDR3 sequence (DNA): TGTGCCAGCAGCGCAAGATTAGCGGTTACCGACACAGATACGCAGTATTTT. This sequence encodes CASSARLAVTDTDTQYF.

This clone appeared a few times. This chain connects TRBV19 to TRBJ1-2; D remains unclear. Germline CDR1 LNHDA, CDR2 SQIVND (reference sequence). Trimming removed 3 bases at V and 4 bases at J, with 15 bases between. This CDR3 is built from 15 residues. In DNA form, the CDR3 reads TGTGCCAGTAGTATTGCGGGTGGATATGCCTATGGCTACACCTTC. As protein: CASSIAGGYAYGYTF.

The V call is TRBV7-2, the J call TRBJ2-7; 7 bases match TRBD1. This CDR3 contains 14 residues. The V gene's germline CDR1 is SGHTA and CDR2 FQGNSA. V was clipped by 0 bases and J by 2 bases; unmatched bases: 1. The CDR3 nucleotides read TGTGCCAGCAGCTTAGCCGGGACAGCCTACGAGCAGTACTTC. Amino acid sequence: CASSLAGTAYEQYF. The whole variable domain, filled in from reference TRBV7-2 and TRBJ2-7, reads GAGVSQSPSNKVTEKGKDVELRCDPISGHTALYWYRQSLGQGLEFLIYFQGNSAPDKSGLPSDRFSAERTGGSVSTLTIQRTQQEDSAVYLCASSLAGTAYEQYFGPGTRLTVT.